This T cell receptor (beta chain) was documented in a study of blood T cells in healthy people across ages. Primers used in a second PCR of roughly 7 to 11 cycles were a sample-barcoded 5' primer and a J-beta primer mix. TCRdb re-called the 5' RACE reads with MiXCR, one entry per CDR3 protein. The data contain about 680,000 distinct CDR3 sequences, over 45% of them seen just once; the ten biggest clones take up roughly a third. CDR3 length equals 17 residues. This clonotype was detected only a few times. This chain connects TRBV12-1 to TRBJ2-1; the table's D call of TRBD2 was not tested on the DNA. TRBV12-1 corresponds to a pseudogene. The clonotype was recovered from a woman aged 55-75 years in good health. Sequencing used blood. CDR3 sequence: CASSPSVLAGGMNEQFF. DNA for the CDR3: TGTGCCAGCAGCCCCTCGGTCCTAGCGGGAGGGATGAATGAGCAGTTCTTC.